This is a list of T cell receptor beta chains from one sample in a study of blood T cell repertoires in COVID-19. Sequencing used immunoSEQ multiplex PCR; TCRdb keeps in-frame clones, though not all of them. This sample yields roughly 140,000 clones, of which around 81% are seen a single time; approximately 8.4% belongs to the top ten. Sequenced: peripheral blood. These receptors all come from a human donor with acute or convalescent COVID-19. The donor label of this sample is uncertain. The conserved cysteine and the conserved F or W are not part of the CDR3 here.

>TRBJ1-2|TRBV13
ASSGLRGRDYGYT
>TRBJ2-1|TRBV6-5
ASSPQAGGPDEQF
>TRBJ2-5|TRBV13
ASSLRGGPRNQETQY
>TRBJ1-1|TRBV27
ASSLYGSTTEAF
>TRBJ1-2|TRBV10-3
AISESNRDGYT
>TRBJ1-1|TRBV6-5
ASSPNGGWSTEAF
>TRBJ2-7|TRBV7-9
ASSPTSGYYEQY
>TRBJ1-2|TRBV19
AAGANYGYT
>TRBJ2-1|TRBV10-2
ASIAGSYNEQF
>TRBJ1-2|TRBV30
AWSTRQGAVYGYT
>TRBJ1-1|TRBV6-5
ATPAEVVGTEAF
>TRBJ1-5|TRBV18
ASSQQALLSNQPQH
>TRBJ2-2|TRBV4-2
ASSQDGAPPAGELF
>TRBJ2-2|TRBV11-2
ASSSPRDYLRELF
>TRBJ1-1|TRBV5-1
ASSLVQGANTEAF
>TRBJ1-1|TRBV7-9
ASRYMNTEAF
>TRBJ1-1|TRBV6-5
ASSSRYFGNTEAF
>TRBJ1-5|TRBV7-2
ASSLRGGTQPQH
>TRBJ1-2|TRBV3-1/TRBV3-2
ASSPWVGDNYGYT
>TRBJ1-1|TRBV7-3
ASSSDRNTEAF
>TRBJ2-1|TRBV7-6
ASSLGATTSSYNEQF
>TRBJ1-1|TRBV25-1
ASSAHLGATNTEAF
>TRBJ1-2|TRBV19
AIGTGPGGYT
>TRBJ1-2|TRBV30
AWRGQGTNYGYT
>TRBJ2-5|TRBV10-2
ASSVGTLQETQY
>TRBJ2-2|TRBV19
ASSTRTGSGTGELF
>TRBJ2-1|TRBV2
ASSEGQGFNEQF
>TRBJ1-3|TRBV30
AWGQGGNTIY
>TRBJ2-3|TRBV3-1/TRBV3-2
ASSRRGMPDTQY
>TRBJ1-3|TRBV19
ASREHSGNTIY
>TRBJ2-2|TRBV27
ASGDRAPGELF
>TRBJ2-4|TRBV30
AWRNRGTGNIQY
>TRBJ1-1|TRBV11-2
ASSLGQYTEAF
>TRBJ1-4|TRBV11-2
ASSLGREGSDEKLF
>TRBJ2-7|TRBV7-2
ASSLVDISGEQY
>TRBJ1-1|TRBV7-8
ASSPPVAEAF
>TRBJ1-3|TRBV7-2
ASSLASRRSGNTIY
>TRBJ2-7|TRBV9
ASSVAAQQNEQY
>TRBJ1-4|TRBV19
ASSRQGTGSEKLF
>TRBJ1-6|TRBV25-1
ASSGTGGWISPLH